The 13 T cell receptor beta chains presented below share a single source sample, sequenced in a study of blood T cells in healthy people across ages (dated by TCRdb to the mid-2010s). Receptor libraries were prepared by 5' RACE. The listed sequencing device is Illumina HiSeq 2500. A second PCR of about 7 to 12 cycles was run with a J-beta primer mix and a sample-barcoded 5' primer. In-frame beta chains were kept once TCRdb had trimmed the public reads at Q25 with fastp and called clones with MiXCR. All rows with the same CDR3 protein become a single entry with the most common DNA and genes. This sample gives around 780,000 distinct CDR3 sequences in total; roughly 26% of them show up just once. Less than 3.5% of the sample is taken by the ten largest. The data were also submitted as part of a second study, on T cells of mothers and their children.

The sample was blood. Receptors originate from a boy aged 5-17 years in good health.

The table lists this clonotype with a few counts. This chain uses TRBV3-1 with TRBJ2-4; tentative D call: TRBD1 (6 bases). The length of the CDR3 is 19 residues. Trimming removed 4 bases at V and 0 bases at J, with 22 bases between. Germline assignment: CDR1 LGHDT and CDR2 YNNKEL (reference sequence). CDR3 loop: CASSPHRDMDSLAKNIQYF. The CDR3 DNA reads TGTGCCAGCAGCCCGCACCGGGACATGGACAGTCTAGCCAAAAACATTCAGTACTTC.

This clonotype was observed a handful of times. The chain is built from TRBV7-6 and TRBJ2-7; D gene unclear. The last part of the DNA fits TRBJ2-1 better; the J call may be wrong. Germline-derived CDR1 and CDR2 are SGHVS and FNYEAQ. This CDR3 comprises 15 residues. The CDR3 DNA reads as TGTGCCAGCAGCCGCGGAGCCGACCTCCCCAATGAGCAGTTCTTC. Translation gives CASSRGADLPNEQFF.

This clonotype was observed a handful of times. The rearrangement uses TRBV20-1 and TRBJ2-4; D may be TRBD1 or TRBD2 (7 bases each). This CDR3 is 14 amino acids long. Trimming removed 5 bases from V and 8 bases from J, with 19 bases in between. Germline assignment: CDR1 DFQATT and CDR2 SNEGSKA (reference sequence). The CDR3 protein is CSAPGARGGDIQYF. CDR3 DNA: TGCAGTGCTCCGGGGGCCAGGGGGGGGGACATTCAGTACTTC.

Ten or more counts support this clonotype. The rearrangement links TRBV14 to TRBJ2-1, with D hard to call. V was trimmed by 4 bases and J by 6 bases, leaving 10 bases between them. The germline CDR1 and CDR2 sequences are SGHDN and FVKESK. The CDR3 is 13 amino acids. The CDR3 DNA reads TGTGCCAGCAGCCCGACCTACTCCAATGAGCAGTTCTTC. Translating it yields CASSPTYSNEQFF.

The CDR3 DNA sequence: TGTGCCAGCAGGGGACAGAGAGGCCTTCAGCCCCAGCATTTT. This sequence encodes CASRGQRGLQPQHF. V gene TRBV28 combines with J gene TRBJ1-5; 7 nucleotides line up with TRBD1. Unmatched junction bases numbered 8, after V lost 6 bases and J lost 6 bases. This CDR3 contains 14 residues. CDR1 is MDHEN, CDR2 SYDVKM, per germline.

The chain joins TRBV7-2 to TRBJ2-3; 10 bases are a match to TRBD2. There are 16 residues in the CDR3. The trim removed 1 base at V and 5 bases at J, leaving 6 bases unmatched. Per germline, CDR1 SGHTA and CDR2 FQGNSA. The CDR3 region has the DNA TGTGCCAGCAGCTTAGTCCAGCTAGCGGGAGTAGATACGCAGTATTTT. Its translation: CASSLVQLAGVDTQYF.

The rearrangement uses TRBV5-1 and TRBJ1-5; 7 positions agree with TRBD1. The V segment lost 1 base and the J segment 0 bases; nucleotides outside the gene matches: 4. Germline V lookup: CDR1 SGHRS, CDR2 YFSETQ. This CDR3 comprises 16 residues. The DNA of the CDR3 is TGCGCCAGCAGCTTGACAGGGGCTTATAGCAATCAGCCCCAGCATTTT. Residues: CASSLTGAYSNQPQHF.

This chain connects TRBV10-3 to TRBJ2-7; D ambiguous. Trimming took 5 bases from V and 0 from J, leaving 8 bases between them. This CDR3 is 13 amino acids long. Germline V gives CDR1 ENHRY, CDR2 SYGVKD. The chain's CDR3 is CAISSDNSYEQYF. DNA for the CDR3: TGTGCCATCAGTTCCGACAACTCCTACGAGCAGTACTTC.

In this sample, this clonotype turned up a few times. The chain carries TRBV7-3 and TRBJ2-7, with D possibly being TRBD2 (6 bases). V shed 6 bases and J shed 2 bases, with 11 bases lying between them. Germline V CDR1 and CDR2: SGHTA, FQGTGA. This CDR3 is 13 amino acids long. CDR3 in DNA: TGTGCCAGCAGGTCCGGGGGTCCCTACGAGCAGTACTTC. Its protein product is CASRSGGPYEQYF.

This clonotype was detected only a few times. The J gene is TRBJ2-5, the V gene TRBV6-5; D perhaps matches TRBD2 (6 bases). Germline CDR1 and CDR2: MNHEY and SVGAGI. V was trimmed by 2 bases and J by 7 bases, leaving 20 bases between them. The CDR3 extends over 16 amino acids. The DNA for the CDR3 is TGTGCCAGCAGTTACCAAGGGCGGGGAGGCCAGAGGACCCAGTACTTC. It specifies CASSYQGRGGQRTQYF.

This clonotype was seen a few times. The rearrangement links TRBV13 to TRBJ2-7; 7 bases agree with TRBD1. This CDR3 is 14 amino acids long. V lost 3 bases to trimming and J lost 4 bases; unmatched junction nucleotides: 6. The germline V gene encodes CDR1 PRHDT and CDR2 FYEKMQ (reference sequence). The CDR3 bases are TGTGCCAGCAGCTTGAGACAGGGAGATTACGAGCAGTACTTC. Protein: CASSLRQGDYEQYF. The full variable domain, its missing parts supplied by reference TRBV13 and TRBJ2-7, is AAGVIQSPRHLIKEKRETATLKCYPIPRHDTVYWYQQGPGQDPQFLISFYEKMQSDKGSIPDRFSAQQFSDYHSELNMSSLELGDSALYFCASSLRQGDYEQYFGPGTRLTVT.

In this sample, this clonotype turned up a few times. The rearrangement links TRBV10-3 to TRBJ2-7; 9 nucleotides agree with TRBD1. CDR1 is ENHRY, CDR2 SYGVKD, per germline. The CDR3 is made up of 13 amino acids. V trimming: 3 bases; J trimming: 5 bases; junction bases outside the gene matches: 2. The CDR3 spells CAISEQGAHEQYF. DNA for the CDR3: TGTGCCATCAGTGAACAGGGGGCCCACGAGCAGTACTTC.

The V call is TRBV5-5, the J call TRBJ2-7; D is ambiguous. CDR1 and CDR2 from the germline V gene are SGHKS and YYEKEE (reference sequence). This CDR3 spans 16 amino acids. Trimming removed 5 bases from V and 0 bases from J, with 18 bases in between. CDR3 bases: TGTGCCAGCAGAGCCGGGCCCCCTGCCGTCTCCTACGAGCAGTACTTC. Its protein is CASRAGPPAVSYEQYF.